This TCR beta chain came from a study of blood T cell repertoires in COVID-19. The CDR3 has 17 residues. CDR1 is MNHEY and CDR2 is SMNVEV in the germline V gene (reference sequence). The V end was cut by 6 bases, the J end by 1 base, with 21 bases between. Profiling relied on immunoSEQ multiplex PCR, and the TCRdb table lists in-frame clones only, not all of them. The sample comprises about 130,000 clones, around 88% of which are singletons, and around a tenth rests with the top ten. This receptor was obtained from a man aged 50-59 years with acute or convalescent COVID-19. Sequencing was performed on peripheral blood. The rearrangement joins TRBV27 to TRBJ1-1; TRBD1 might be the D (5 bases). The CDR3 sequence is CASSPEAPGRENTEAFF. The DNA for the CDR3 is TGTGCCAGCAGCCCAGAGGCCCCAGGGCGAGAGAACACTGAAGCTTTCTTT.